Each of the 27 T cell receptor beta chains below was sequenced from the same sample in a study of control samples from healthy donors and cancer patients. Profiling relied on immunoSEQ multiplex PCR, and the TCRdb table lists in-frame clones only, not all of them. Of about 410,000 clones in the sample, around 90% were seen once. Source material: PBMCs. These receptors were collected from a man in his forties or fifties with head and neck cancer.

This chain connects TRBV7-9 to TRBJ1-4; D may be TRBD1 (5 bases). V was clipped by 3 bases and J by 3 bases, with 14 bases between them. This CDR3 is built from 16 residues. CDR1 is SEHNR, CDR2 FQNEAQ, per germline (reference sequence). The CDR3 nucleotides read TGTGCCAGCAGCTTGAGGGGTGGGGAGCCTAATGAAAAACTGTTTTTT. This codes for CASSLRGGEPNEKLFF.

The J gene is TRBJ2-5, the V gene TRBV14; TRBD2 is a possible D gene (5 bases). Germline V lookup: CDR1 SGHDN, CDR2 FVKESK. Trimming left V 8 bases short and J 5 bases short, with 18 bases between. CDR3 length: 14 amino acids. The CDR3 DNA sequence: TGTGCCAGCCATGGAACTAGTTCCCTCGAGACCCAGTACTTC. It specifies CASHGTSSLETQYF. Complete variable domain (other parts from reference TRBV14 and TRBJ2-5): EAGVTQFPSHSVIEKGQTVTLRCDPISGHDNLYWYRRVMGKEIKFLLHFVKESKQDESGMPNNRFLAERTGGTYSTLKVQPAELEDSGVYFCASHGTSSLETQYFGPGTRLLVL.

The CDR3 DNA is TGCGCCAGCAGCCGCGATTATCCGACAGGGGGTAGAACTAATGAAAAACTGTTTTTT. Its translation: CASSRDYPTGGRTNEKLFF. The rearrangement joins TRBV4-3 to TRBJ1-4; 9 bases are a match to TRBD1. With V trimmed by 4 bases and J by 1 base, 13 bases remained unmatched. CDR1 and CDR2 (germline): LGHNA, YSLEER. The CDR3 length is 19 residues.

J is TRBJ2-1 and V is TRBV7-2; D is perhaps TRBD1 or TRBD2 (7 bases each). CDR3 length: 15 residues. The germline CDR1 and CDR2 sequences are SGHTA and FQGNSA. V was cut by 2 bases and J by 7 bases, with 15 bases left in between. CDR3: CASSLWAGGENEQFF. The CDR3 DNA reads TGTGCCAGCAGCTTATGGGCAGGGGGGGAGAATGAGCAGTTCTTC.

The J gene is TRBJ1-1, the V gene TRBV27, with 9 bases that match TRBD1. V trimming: 4 bases; J trimming: 6 bases; junction bases outside the gene matches: 6. Germline CDR1 and CDR2: MNHEY and SMNVEV (reference sequence). This CDR3 contains 14 residues. The CDR3 spells CASSSWTGAAEAFF. Here the CDR3 DNA reads TGTGCCAGCAGTTCCTGGACAGGGGCGGCTGAAGCTTTCTTT.

The J gene is TRBJ1-2, the V gene TRBV10-3; D call uncertain. Trimming shortened V by 0 bases and J by 4 bases, and 15 bases separated the two germline ends. The length of the CDR3 is 16 residues. CDR1 ENHRY and CDR2 SYGVKD come from the germline V gene. CDR3: CAISESNGEVAYGYTF. CDR3 in DNA: TGTGCCATCAGTGAGTCGAACGGGGAAGTAGCCTATGGCTACACCTTC.

V is TRBV7-8 and J is TRBJ2-7; 10 positions match TRBD1. The germline gives CDR1 SGHVS, CDR2 FQNEAQ. This CDR3 region has 15 residues. J gave up 4 bases and V 2 bases, and 5 bases lay outside the gene matches. CDR3 loop: CASSLLGQGPYEQYF. CDR3 nucleotides: TGTGCCAGCAGCTTACTGGGACAGGGGCCTTACGAGCAGTACTTC.

V and J are TRBV5-1 and TRBJ2-7; unclear D gene. V was cut by 5 bases and J by 7 bases, with 25 bases left in between. This CDR3 spans 16 amino acids. CDR1 and CDR2 (germline): SGHRS, YFSETQ. DNA of the CDR3: TGCGCCAGCAGTTTGAACTCCGGGTCCAGCGTGGAAGAGCAGTACTTC. Amino acids: CASSLNSGSSVEEQYF.

The V and J genes are TRBV11-2 and TRBJ2-2, with D perhaps matching TRBD2 (5 bases). This CDR3 has 15 amino acids. V lost 0 bases, J lost 6 bases, and 11 bases lay in between. Per germline, CDR1 SGHAT and CDR2 FQNNGV. Here the CDR3 DNA reads TGTGCCAGCAGCTTAGATGTGGCGGGCCCCGGGGAGCTGTTTTTT. Its translation: CASSLDVAGPGELFF.

This chain links TRBV29-1 with TRBJ2-7; 7 bases agree with TRBD1. Germline CDR1 reads SQVTM; CDR2 reads ANQGSEA. The V gene end was trimmed by 6 bases and the J gene end by 7 bases; junction bases not matched to a gene: 6. The CDR3 loop spans 11 amino acids. Written as DNA, the CDR3 is TGCAGCGTGGGGACAGAGGAAGAGCAGTACTTC. Its translation is CSVGTEEEQYF.

J is TRBJ2-7 and V is TRBV19; D possibly corresponds to TRBD2 (6 bases). CDR1 and CDR2 from the germline V gene are LNHDA and SQIVND (reference sequence). Trimming took off 3 bases at V and 2 bases at J, with 11 bases between the two ends. This CDR3 has 14 residues. The CDR3 DNA reads TGTGCCAGTAGTATGTACGCGGGGACCTACGAGCAGTACTTC. Its translation is CASSMYAGTYEQYF.

The chain couples TRBV6-5 to TRBJ1-2; D remains unclear. Trimming removed 4 bases at V and 4 bases at J, with 16 bases between. Germline CDR1 is MNHEY and CDR2 is SVGAGI. The CDR3 consists of 15 residues. CDR3 nucleotides: TGTGCCAGCAGTTCCTTACAACAGCAGCTCTATGGCTACACCTTC. This translates into CASSSLQQQLYGYTF.

The chain combines TRBV14 with TRBJ2-5; 7 bases align to TRBD2. The V and J ends lost 4 bases and 4 bases, in that order; junction bases with no gene match: 15. CDR3 size: 17 residues. The germline V gene encodes CDR1 SGHDN and CDR2 FVKESK. As DNA, the CDR3 is TGTGCCAGCAGCCTACTAAGGCGGGGGTCCAGGTCAGAGACCCAGTACTTC. Its protein product is CASSLLRRGSRSETQYF.

The V call is TRBV29-1, the J call TRBJ1-1; TRBD1 might be the D (6 bases). CDR3 length: 13 residues. CDR1 is SQVTM and CDR2 is ANQGSEA in the germline V gene. Trimming took off 8 bases at V and 5 bases at J, with 18 bases between the two ends. The CDR3 is CSPSKQGNTEAFF. The CDR3 DNA sequence: TGCAGCCCCTCCAAACAGGGTAATACTGAAGCTTTCTTT. The full variable domain, rest sourced from reference TRBV29-1 and TRBJ1-1, is SAVISQKPSRDICQRGTSLTIQCQVDSQVTMMFWYRQQPGQSLTLIATANQGSEATYESGFVIDKFPISRPNLTFSTLTVSNMSPEDSSIYLCSPSKQGNTEAFFGQGTRLTVV.

J is TRBJ2-1 and V is TRBV29-1; 10 bases map to TRBD1. The CDR3 length is 17 residues. V lost 6 bases, J lost 0 bases, and 11 bases stayed unmatched. Looked up from germline, CDR1 is SQVTM and CDR2 is ANQGSEA. CDR3 residues: CSVDSGTGVRSYNEQFF. The DNA for the CDR3 is TGCAGCGTGGATTCCGGGACAGGGGTACGCTCCTACAATGAGCAGTTCTTC.

The chain employs TRBV28 and TRBJ1-1, with D unclear. The V and J ends lost 7 bases and 0 bases respectively, with 6 bases between them. The CDR3 covers 12 residues. From germline, CDR1 is MDHEN and CDR2 SYDVKM. The CDR3 region has the DNA TGTGCCAGCAAACCACTGAACACTGAAGCTTTCTTT. It yields the protein CASKPLNTEAFF.

CDR3: CASRDQNEKLFF. The DNA for the CDR3 is TGTGCCAGTAGGGACCAAAATGAAAAACTGTTTTTT. This chain joins TRBV19 and TRBJ1-4, with D unclear. In germline, CDR1 is LNHDA, CDR2 SQIVND (reference sequence). This CDR3 has 12 amino acids. V was pared by 6 bases and J by 5 bases, with 7 bases between. The complete variable domain, with remaining parts taken from reference TRBV19 and TRBJ1-4, reads DGGITQSPKYLFRKEGQNVTLSCEQNLNHDAMYWYRQDPGQGLRLIYYSQIVNDFQKGDIAEGYSVSREKKESFPLTVTSAQKNPTAFYLCASRDQNEKLFFGSGTQLSVL.

This chain connects TRBV5-5 to TRBJ2-7; D is undetermined. Between the trimmed V and J ends, which lost 4 bases and 6 bases, there was a span of 14 bases. Germline V gene sequence: CDR1 SGHKS, CDR2 YYEKEE (reference sequence). This CDR3 is 13 amino acids long. The CDR3 here is CASSPPLMAEQYF. CDR3 bases: TGTGCCAGCAGCCCCCCACTCATGGCCGAGCAGTACTTC.

The rearrangement links TRBV27 to TRBJ2-5; TRBD2 matches at 12 bases. The CDR3 contains 15 residues. Germline V gives CDR1 MNHEY, CDR2 SMNVEV (reference sequence). With 5 bases clipped from V and 7 bases from J, the junction kept 8 bases outside the gene matches. The CDR3 coding sequence is TGTGCCAGCAGTCCAGGGACTAGCGGGTACGGGACCCAGTACTTC. Translating gives CASSPGTSGYGTQYF.

The V and J genes are TRBV19 and TRBJ1-2; 9 bases map to TRBD1. CDR1 and CDR2 from the germline V gene are LNHDA and SQIVND (reference sequence). The CDR3 is made up of 14 amino acids. Unmatched junction bases numbered 3, after V lost 5 bases and J lost 2 bases. Written as DNA, the CDR3 is TGTGCCAGTAGTTATGGGACAGGGAACTATGGCTACACCTTC. Residues: CASSYGTGNYGYTF.

The J gene is TRBJ1-2, the V gene TRBV27; 7 bases match TRBD1. With 0 bases clipped from V and 2 bases from J, the junction kept 3 bases outside the gene matches. The CDR3 covers 15 residues. Looked up from germline, CDR1 is MNHEY and CDR2 is SMNVEV (reference sequence). CDR3 protein: CASSLSWGQNYGYTF. In nucleotides, the CDR3 is TGTGCCAGCAGTTTATCCTGGGGACAGAACTATGGCTACACCTTC.

The CDR3 here is CASSSISGGDYNEQFF. The CDR3 DNA follows: TGTGCCAGCAGTTCTATTAGCGGGGGCGACTACAATGAGCAGTTCTTC. V usage is TRBV27 and J usage is TRBJ2-1, with 9 bases fitting TRBD2. CDR1 MNHEY and CDR2 SMNVEV come from the germline V gene (reference sequence). V trimming: 4 bases; J trimming: 3 bases; junction bases outside the gene matches: 7. This CDR3 spans 16 amino acids.

The chain couples TRBV27 to TRBJ1-2, with unresolved D. With 5 bases removed from V and 2 bases from J, the gap between germline ends came to 9 bases. This CDR3 is 13 amino acids long. Germline values: CDR1 MNHEY, CDR2 SMNVEV (reference sequence). The CDR3 bases are TGTGCCAGCAGTCTGACGGAGAACTATGGCTACACCTTC. Translated, it gives CASSLTENYGYTF.

This clone was counted once. The chain joins TRBV6-5 to TRBJ1-2; D remains ambiguous. The CDR3 covers 14 residues. Germline V gives CDR1 MNHEY, CDR2 SVGAGI. V lost 5 bases and J lost 1, with 11 bases in between. The CDR3 nucleotides are TGTGCCAGCAGTCTTTATCGGGATAACTATGGCTACACCTTC. This translates into CASSLYRDNYGYTF.

The V and J genes are TRBV7-3 and TRBJ1-1; D remains ambiguous. Germline-derived CDR1 and CDR2 are SGHTA and FQGTGA. There are 12 residues in the CDR3. Between the trimmed V and J ends, which lost 5 bases and 10 bases, there was a span of 14 bases. The CDR3 region is CASSPGPGVAFF. The CDR3 DNA is TGTGCCAGCAGCCCAGGCCCTGGAGTAGCTTTCTTT.

J is TRBJ2-7 and V is TRBV6-2 or TRBV6-3; a possible D gene is TRBD1 (5 bases). From germline, CDR1 is MNHEY and CDR2 SVGEGT. There are 14 residues in the CDR3. Trimming stripped 6 bases from V and 3 bases from J, with 15 bases between. In DNA form, the CDR3 reads TGTGCCAGCAGCGGCTTCTGGGGCCACTACGAGCAGTACTTC. It translates to CASSGFWGHYEQYF.

V and J are TRBV29-1 and TRBJ2-3; D is undetermined. Per germline, CDR1 SQVTM and CDR2 ANQGSEA. The CDR3 consists of 12 residues. V lost 3 bases to trimming and J lost 6 bases, with 10 bases between them. In nucleotides, the CDR3 is TGCAGCGTTGATCTTCAGAGGGATACGCAGTATTTT. Its translation: CSVDLQRDTQYF.